These 3 T cell receptor beta chains share one sample of origin, sequenced in a study of blood T cell repertoires in COVID-19. Profiled with immunoSEQ multiplex PCR; TCRdb holds only in-frame clones, not every one. The data hold about 270,000 clones, with 80% to 90% observed a single time. Sequenced material: peripheral blood. Every receptor here comes from a woman in her thirties with COVID-19, enrolled during active disease.

This clone was seen just once. The V gene is TRBV6-5, the J gene TRBJ2-5, with unresolved D. The V end was cut by 8 bases, the J end by 1 base, with 11 bases between. The CDR3 is 13 amino acids. Looked up from germline, CDR1 is MNHEY and CDR2 is SVGAGI. The CDR3 reads CASRSLIQETQYF. For the CDR3, the DNA is TGTGCCAGCCGGTCCTTGATCCAAGAGACCCAGTACTTC.

For the CDR3, the DNA is TGTGCCAGCAGAGCCGGAGGGGTGGGTTACAATGAGCAGTTCTTC. It codes for CASRAGGVGYNEQFF. This chain links TRBV28 with TRBJ2-1; maybe TRBD2 (6 bases). The V end was cut by 6 bases, the J end by 4 bases, with 16 bases between. The CDR3 has 15 amino acids. Germline V gene lookup returns CDR1 MDHEN and CDR2 SYDVKM.

The chain links TRBV30 to TRBJ1-1; 8 bases fit TRBD1. V lost 2 bases, J lost 3 bases, and 2 bases stayed unmatched. The CDR3 has 13 amino acids. CDR1 and CDR2 (germline): GTSNPN, SVGIG (reference sequence). CDR3: CAWSRQGYTEAFF. As DNA, the CDR3 is TGTGCCTGGAGTCGACAGGGGTACACTGAAGCTTTCTTT.